The present T cell receptor (beta chain) was sequenced within a study of cytomegalovirus exposure and HLA in healthy donors. Study-wide background: It was reported in a later analysis that the 120 or so validation repertoires used the same platform as the roughly 700 first-cohort repertoires.

Regarding the study as a whole: The study listed approximately 160 cytomegalovirus-associated TCR beta chains.

Here immunoSEQ multiplex PCR was the method, and the copy in TCRdb shows in-frame clones only, minus some. The sample consists of approximately 58,000 clones, 95% of them appearing once. About this clone: The antigen is unknown.

CDR1 and CDR2 (germline): SGHTA, FQGNSA. Unmatched junction bases numbered 6, after V lost 3 bases and J lost 10 bases. CDR3 length: 13 amino acids. An approximately 130-subject validation cohort, separate from the 666-subject first cohort, supplied the donors. The sequence derives from a young woman in good health and CMV-seropositive. What was sequenced was PBMCs. V usage is TRBV7-2 and J usage is TRBJ2-1; 7 nucleotides align to TRBD2. The CDR3 is CASSLGLPEEQFF. The CDR3, as DNA: TGTGCCAGCAGCTTGGGACTACCCGAGGAGCAGTTCTTC. Based on the CDR3 plus reference TRBV7-2 and TRBJ2-1, the full variable domain is GAGVSQSPSNKVTEKGKDVELRCDPISGHTALYWYRQSLGQGLEFLIYFQGNSAPDKSGLPSDRFSAERTGGSVSTLTIQRTQQEDSAVYLCASSLGLPEEQFFGPGTRLTVL.